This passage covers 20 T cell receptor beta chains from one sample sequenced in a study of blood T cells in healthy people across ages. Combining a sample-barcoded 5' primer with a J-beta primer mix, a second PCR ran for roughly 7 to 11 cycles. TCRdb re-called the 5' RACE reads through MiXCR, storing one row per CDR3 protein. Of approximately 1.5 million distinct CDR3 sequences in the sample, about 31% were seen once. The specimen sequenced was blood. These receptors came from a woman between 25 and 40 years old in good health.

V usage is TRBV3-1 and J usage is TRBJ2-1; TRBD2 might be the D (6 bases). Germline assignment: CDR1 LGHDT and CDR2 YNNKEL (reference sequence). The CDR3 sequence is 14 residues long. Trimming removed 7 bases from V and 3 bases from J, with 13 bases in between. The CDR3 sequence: CASTVGRNYNEQFF. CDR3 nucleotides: TGTGCCAGCACCGTCGGGAGAAACTACAATGAGCAGTTCTTC.

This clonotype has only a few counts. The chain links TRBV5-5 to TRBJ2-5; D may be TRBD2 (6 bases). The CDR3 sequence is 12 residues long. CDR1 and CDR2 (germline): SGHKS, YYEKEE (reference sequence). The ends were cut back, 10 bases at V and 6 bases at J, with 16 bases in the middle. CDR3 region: CAPYTRGKTQYF. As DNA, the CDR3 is TGTGCCCCTTATACCCGCGGGAAGACCCAGTACTTC.

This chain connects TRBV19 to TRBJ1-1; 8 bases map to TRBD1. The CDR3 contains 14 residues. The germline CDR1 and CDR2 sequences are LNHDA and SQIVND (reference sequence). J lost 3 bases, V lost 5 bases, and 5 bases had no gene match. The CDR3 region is CASSLSTGDTEAFF. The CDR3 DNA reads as TGTGCCAGTAGTCTTTCGACAGGGGACACTGAAGCTTTCTTT. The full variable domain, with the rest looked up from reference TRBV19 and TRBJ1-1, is DGGITQSPKYLFRKEGQNVTLSCEQNLNHDAMYWYRQDPGQGLRLIYYSQIVNDFQKGDIAEGYSVSREKKESFPLTVTSAQKNPTAFYLCASSLSTGDTEAFFGQGTRLTVV.

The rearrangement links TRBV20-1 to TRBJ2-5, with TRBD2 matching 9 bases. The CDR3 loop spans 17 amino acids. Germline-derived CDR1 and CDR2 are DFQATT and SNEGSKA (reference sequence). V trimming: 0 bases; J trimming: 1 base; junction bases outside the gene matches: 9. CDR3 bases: TGCAGTGCTAGAGATCTGTGGAGCGGGAGGACCCAAGAGACCCAGTACTTC. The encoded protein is CSARDLWSGRTQETQYF.

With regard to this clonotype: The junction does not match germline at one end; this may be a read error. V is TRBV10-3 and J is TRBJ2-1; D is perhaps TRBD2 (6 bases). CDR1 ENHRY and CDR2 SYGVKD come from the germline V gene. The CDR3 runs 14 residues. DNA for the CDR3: TGTGCCATCAGGGAGTCGGGAGCCGGTTGGGAGCAGTTCTTC. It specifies CAIRESGAGWEQFF.

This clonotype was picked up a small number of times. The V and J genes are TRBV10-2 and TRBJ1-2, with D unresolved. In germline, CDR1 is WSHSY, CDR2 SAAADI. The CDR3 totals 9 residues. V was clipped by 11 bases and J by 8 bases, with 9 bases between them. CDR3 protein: CAELEGYTF. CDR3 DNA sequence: TGCGCCGAGTTGGAGGGCTACACCTTC.

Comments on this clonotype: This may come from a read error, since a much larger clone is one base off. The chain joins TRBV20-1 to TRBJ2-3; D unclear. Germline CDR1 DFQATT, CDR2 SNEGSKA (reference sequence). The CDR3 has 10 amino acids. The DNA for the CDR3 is TGCAGTGCTAGAATAGATGCGCAGTATTTT. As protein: CSARIDAQYF.

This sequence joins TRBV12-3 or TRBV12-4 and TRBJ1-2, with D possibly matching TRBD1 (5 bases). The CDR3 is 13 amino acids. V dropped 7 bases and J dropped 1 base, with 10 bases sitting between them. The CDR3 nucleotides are TGTGCCAGCACTCCGGGGGGTAACTATGGCTACACCTTC. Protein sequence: CASTPGGNYGYTF.

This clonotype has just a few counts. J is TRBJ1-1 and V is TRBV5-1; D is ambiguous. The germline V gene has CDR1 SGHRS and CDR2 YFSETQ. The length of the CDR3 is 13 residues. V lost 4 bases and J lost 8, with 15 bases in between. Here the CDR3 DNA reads TGCGCCAGCAGCATGGTTGGAGTGGGGGAAGCTTTCTTT. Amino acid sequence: CASSMVGVGEAFF.

The CDR3 nucleotides are TGCGCCAGCAGCTGGGGACAGGGTGACACCGGGGAGCTGTTTTTT. Its translation is CASSWGQGDTGELFF. The chain uses TRBV5-1 and TRBJ2-2, with 9 bases that match TRBD1. Per the germline V gene, CDR1 is SGHRS and CDR2 is YFSETQ. V shed 3 bases and J 3 bases; nucleotides not matched to a gene: 3. The CDR3 length is 15 residues.

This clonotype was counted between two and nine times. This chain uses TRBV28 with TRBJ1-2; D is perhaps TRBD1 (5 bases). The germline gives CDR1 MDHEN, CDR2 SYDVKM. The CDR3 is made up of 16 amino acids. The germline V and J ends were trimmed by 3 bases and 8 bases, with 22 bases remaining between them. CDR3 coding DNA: TGTGCCAGCAGTTTGGGGGTGTTTACGGGACCCCGCGGCTACACCTTC. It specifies CASSLGVFTGPRGYTF.

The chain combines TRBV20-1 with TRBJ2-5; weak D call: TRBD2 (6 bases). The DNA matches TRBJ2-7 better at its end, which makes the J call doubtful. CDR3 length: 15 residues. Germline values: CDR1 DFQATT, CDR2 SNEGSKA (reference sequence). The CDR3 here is CSAIGTGYTRYEQYF. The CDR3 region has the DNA TGCAGTGCTATAGGGACTGGATACACCCGATACGAGCAGTACTTC.

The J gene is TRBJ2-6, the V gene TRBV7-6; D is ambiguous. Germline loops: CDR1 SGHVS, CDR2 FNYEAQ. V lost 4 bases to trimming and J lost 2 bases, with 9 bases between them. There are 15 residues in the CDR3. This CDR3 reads CASSYPKTGANVLTF. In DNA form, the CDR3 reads TGTGCCAGCAGCTACCCCAAAACTGGGGCCAACGTCCTGACTTTC.

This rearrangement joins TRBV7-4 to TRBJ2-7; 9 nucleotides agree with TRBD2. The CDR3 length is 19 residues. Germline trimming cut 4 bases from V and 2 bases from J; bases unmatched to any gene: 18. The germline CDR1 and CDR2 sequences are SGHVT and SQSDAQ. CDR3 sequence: CASSSFCGRGYALAYEQYF. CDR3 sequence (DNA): TGTGCCAGCAGCTCGTTTTGCGGGAGGGGGTATGCCCTCGCCTACGAGCAGTACTTC.

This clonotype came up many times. CDR3 nucleotide sequence: TGCGCCAGCAGCCTGGGACCTGAAGAGACCCAGTACTTC. The encoded protein is CASSLGPEETQYF. The J gene is TRBJ2-5, the V gene TRBV5-1, with D possibly called TRBD1 or TRBD2 (5 bases each). Germline assignment: CDR1 SGHRS and CDR2 YFSETQ. V was trimmed by 4 bases and J by 3 bases, leaving 10 bases between them. The CDR3 is 13 amino acids.

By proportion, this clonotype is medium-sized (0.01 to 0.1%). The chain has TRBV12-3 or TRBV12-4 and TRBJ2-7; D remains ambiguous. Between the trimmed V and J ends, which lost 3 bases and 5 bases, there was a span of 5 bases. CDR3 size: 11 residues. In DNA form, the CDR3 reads TGTGCCAGCAGTTTGACCCACGAGCAGTACTTC. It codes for CASSLTHEQYF.

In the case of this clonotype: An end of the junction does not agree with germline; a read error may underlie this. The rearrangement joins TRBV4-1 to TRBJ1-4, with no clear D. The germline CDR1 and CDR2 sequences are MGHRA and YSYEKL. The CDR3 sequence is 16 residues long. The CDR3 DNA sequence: TGCGCCAGCAGCCGACAAAGCACAGCGGAAAATGAAAAACGGTTTTTT. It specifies CASSRQSTAENEKRFF.

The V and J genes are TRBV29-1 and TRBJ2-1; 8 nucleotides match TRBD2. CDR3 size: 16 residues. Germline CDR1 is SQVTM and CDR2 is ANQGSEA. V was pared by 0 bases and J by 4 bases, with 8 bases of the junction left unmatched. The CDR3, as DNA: TGCAGCGTTGAAGACGTGGCGGGGGGCCTTTACAATGAGCAGTTCTTC. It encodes CSVEDVAGGLYNEQFF.

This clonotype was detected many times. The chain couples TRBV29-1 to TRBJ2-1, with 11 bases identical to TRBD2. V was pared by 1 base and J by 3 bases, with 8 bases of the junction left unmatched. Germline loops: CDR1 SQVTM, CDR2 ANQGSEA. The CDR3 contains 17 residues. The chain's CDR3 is CSVEGDLAGGSYNEQFF. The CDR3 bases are TGCAGCGTTGAAGGGGACCTAGCGGGGGGCAGCTACAATGAGCAGTTCTTC.

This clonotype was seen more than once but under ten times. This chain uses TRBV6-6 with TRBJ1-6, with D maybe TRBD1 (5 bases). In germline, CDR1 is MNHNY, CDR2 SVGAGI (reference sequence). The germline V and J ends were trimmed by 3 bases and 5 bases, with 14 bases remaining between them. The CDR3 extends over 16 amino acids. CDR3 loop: CASSYTDRGDNSPLHF. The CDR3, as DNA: TGTGCCAGCAGTTATACCGACAGAGGGGATAATTCACCCCTCCACTTT.